The subject of this entry is one TCR beta chain. TCR beta chains were sequenced at survey level with immunoSEQ. This table comes from immunoSEQ multiplex PCR, and its TCRdb copy is limited to in-frame clones, with some not included. The data show roughly 68,000 clones, approximately 92% seen once. Germline values: CDR1 SGHKS, CDR2 YYEKEE (reference sequence). With 6 bases clipped from V and 6 bases from J, the junction kept 10 bases outside the gene matches. There are 16 residues in the CDR3. This clonotype was obtained from a man aged 35 to 55 with rheumatoid arthritis. The chain recombines TRBV5-5 with TRBJ2-2; TRBD2 matches 11 bases. The source material was PBMCs. Here the CDR3 reads CASTKTSGITAGELFF. The CDR3 DNA reads TGTGCCAGCACAAAGACTAGCGGGATTACGGCCGGGGAGCTGTTTTTT.